These T cell receptor beta chains were read from a single sample in a study of identical twins. TCRdb fed the 5' RACE reads into MiXCR, producing one record per CDR3 protein. Among some 660,000 distinct CDR3 sequences, less than 10% were seen once, and the ten largest hold approximately 0.89%. This same sample was also part of a study on yellow fever vaccine responses in identical twins.

The sample taken for sequencing was PBMCs. The receptors originated from a woman aged 18 to 35 in good health. Each CDR3 is given with its conserved first and last residue. A D gene is named only where the DNA matches it firmly. Not every row has a clone size; where given, it reads once, few, many or a size class.

CDR3nt	CDR3aa	v_gene	j_gene	d_gene	abundance
TGTGCCAGCAGCCAAGTGGGGGCGGGAAGTTCCTACGAGCAGTACTTC	CASSQVGAGSSYEQYF	TRBV3-1	TRBJ2-7	-	few
TGTGCCAGCAGCAAGTTAAACAACAGGAGGGGAACTGGCTACACCTTC	CASSKLNNRRGTGYTF	TRBV21-1	TRBJ1-2	-	few
TGTGCCAGCAGCCCCGCCGGCAGCTCCAAAAACATTCAGTACTTC	CASSPAGSSKNIQYF	TRBV5-5	TRBJ2-4	-	many
TGTGCCAGCAGTTACAGGTTAGCGGGAGTTAATGAGCAGTTCTTC	CASSYRLAGVNEQFF	TRBV6-2/TRBV6-3	TRBJ2-1	TRBD2	few
TGTGCCAGCAGTACCCGGGGGCCCCGGGAGACCCAGTACTTC	CASSTRGPRETQYF	TRBV12-3/TRBV12-4	TRBJ2-5	-	few
TGTGCCAGCAGCTTCGGGACAGGGCTCTACGAGCAGTACTTC	CASSFGTGLYEQYF	TRBV7-9	TRBJ2-7	TRBD1	few
TGCAGTGCTAGAGATACGGACAGGGTTGACGAGCAGTACTTC	CSARDTDRVDEQYF	TRBV20-1	TRBJ2-7	TRBD1	many
TGTGCCAGCAGTCCACCGGGACAGCTGGATGACGAGCAGTACTTC	CASSPPGQLDDEQYF	TRBV6-1	TRBJ2-7	TRBD1	-
TGTGCCAGCAGGAGCTCCTGGGACACCTACGAGCAGTACTTC	CASRSSWDTYEQYF	TRBV2	TRBJ2-7	-	-
TGCGCCAGCAGCTACCAGGGGCTTCAGTCCTACGAGCAGTACTTC	CASSYQGLQSYEQYF	TRBV5-1	TRBJ2-7	-	few
TGTGCCAGTAGTCCACTCCGAGAGGGCGGGGGTGCCGAGCAGTACTTC	CASSPLREGGGAEQYF	TRBV19	TRBJ2-7	TRBD2	few
TGTGCCAGCAGCATGAGCGGGGGGCCACTAGAGACCCAGTACTTC	CASSMSGGPLETQYF	TRBV5-6	TRBJ2-5	TRBD2	few
TGCGCCAGCAGACAGGCACTTGAGAACACTGAAGCTTTCTTT	CASRQALENTEAFF	TRBV5-1	TRBJ1-1	-	-
TGTGCCAGCAGCCCCCGGACAAAAGCCGAGGACGAGCAGTACTTC	CASSPRTKAEDEQYF	TRBV7-9	TRBJ2-7	-	few
TGTGCCAGCAGCCGTGGAGATTGGGATACGCAGTATTTT	CASSRGDWDTQYF	TRBV7-2	TRBJ2-3	-	few
TGTGCCAGCAGTGCACTACTAGCGGGAGTATCTGGGGCCAACGTCCTGACTTTC	CASSALLAGVSGANVLTF	TRBV6-2/TRBV6-3	TRBJ2-6	TRBD2	-
TGTGCCAGCAGCCCCGGGGGGACTAATGAAAAACTGTTTTTT	CASSPGGTNEKLFF	TRBV9	TRBJ1-4	-	-
TGCAGCGTAAGGCCAGGACTAGCGGAGGGAGATACGCAGTATTTT	CSVRPGLAEGDTQYF	TRBV29-1	TRBJ2-3	TRBD2	many
TGTGCCAGCAGCTCAATAGCGGGTCCGAGCACAGATACGCAGTATTTT	CASSSIAGPSTDTQYF	TRBV7-9	TRBJ2-3	TRBD2	many
TGTGCCAGCAGCTACGATGTGCATTCCACCGGGGAGCTGTTTTTT	CASSYDVHSTGELFF	TRBV14	TRBJ2-2	-	-
TGTGCCAGCCGCCTTGGGAAGGACTACGAGCAGTACTTC	CASRLGKDYEQYF	TRBV7-8	TRBJ2-7	-	many
TGTGCCAGCAGTTTAAGGCGGGAGAGACTTGAGGAGACCCAGTACTTC	CASSLRRERLEETQYF	TRBV12-3/TRBV12-4	TRBJ2-5	TRBD2	many
TGTGCCAGCAGCCTTCGGACTTCCTACAATGAGCAGTTCTTC	CASSLRTSYNEQFF	TRBV7-2	TRBJ2-1	-	many
TGCGCCAGCAGCCCCTGGGCCAACGTCCTGACTTTC	CASSPWANVLTF	TRBV5-1	TRBJ2-6	-	many
TGTGCCAGCAGCCCTAGAACGGATAGCTCTCTCCAGAACTTC	CASSPRTDSSLQNF	TRBV7-9	TRBJ2-7	-	few
TGCAGTGCTAGTAAGGGACGCAAGGCCTACGAGCAGTACTTC	CSASKGRKAYEQYF	TRBV20-1	TRBJ2-7	-	few
TGTGCCTCCTGCCAAGCGGGGGGCACACAAGAGACCCAGTACTTC	CASCQAGGTQETQYF	TRBV3-1	TRBJ2-5	TRBD2	-
TGTGCCAGCAGGGGACAGGCCCTCGGGCTAAATGAAAAACTGTTTTTT	CASRGQALGLNEKLFF	TRBV12-3/TRBV12-4	TRBJ1-4	TRBD1	few
TGCGCCAGCGGCCCACAGGTCAGGGGCTCCTACAATGAGCAGTTCTTC	CASGPQVRGSYNEQFF	TRBV10-1	TRBJ2-1	-	-
TGTGCCAGCTCACCTGGGACTAGCGGGACCTACAATGAGCAGTTCTTC	CASSPGTSGTYNEQFF	TRBV18	TRBJ2-1	TRBD2	many
TGTGCCATCAGTGGTACCCGGGGGACTAGCGGGACCAGAGAGACCCAGTACTTC	CAISGTRGTSGTRETQYF	TRBV10-3	TRBJ2-5	TRBD2	few
TGTGCCAGCAGTTGGGACAGGGCAGGCTACGAGCAGTACTTC	CASSWDRAGYEQYF	TRBV27	TRBJ2-7	TRBD1	few
TGCGCCAGCAGTTTCGGGCGGTCGGATGAGCAGTTCTTC	CASSFGRSDEQFF	TRBV5-1	TRBJ2-1	-	-
TGTGCCAGCGGTACAGCATCAATTTCCTACGAGCAGTACTTC	CASGTASISYEQYF	TRBV12-3/TRBV12-4	TRBJ2-7	-	few
TGTGCCAGCTCACCCGAGATAGCCAAAAACATTCAGTACTTC	CASSPEIAKNIQYF	TRBV18	TRBJ2-4	-	few